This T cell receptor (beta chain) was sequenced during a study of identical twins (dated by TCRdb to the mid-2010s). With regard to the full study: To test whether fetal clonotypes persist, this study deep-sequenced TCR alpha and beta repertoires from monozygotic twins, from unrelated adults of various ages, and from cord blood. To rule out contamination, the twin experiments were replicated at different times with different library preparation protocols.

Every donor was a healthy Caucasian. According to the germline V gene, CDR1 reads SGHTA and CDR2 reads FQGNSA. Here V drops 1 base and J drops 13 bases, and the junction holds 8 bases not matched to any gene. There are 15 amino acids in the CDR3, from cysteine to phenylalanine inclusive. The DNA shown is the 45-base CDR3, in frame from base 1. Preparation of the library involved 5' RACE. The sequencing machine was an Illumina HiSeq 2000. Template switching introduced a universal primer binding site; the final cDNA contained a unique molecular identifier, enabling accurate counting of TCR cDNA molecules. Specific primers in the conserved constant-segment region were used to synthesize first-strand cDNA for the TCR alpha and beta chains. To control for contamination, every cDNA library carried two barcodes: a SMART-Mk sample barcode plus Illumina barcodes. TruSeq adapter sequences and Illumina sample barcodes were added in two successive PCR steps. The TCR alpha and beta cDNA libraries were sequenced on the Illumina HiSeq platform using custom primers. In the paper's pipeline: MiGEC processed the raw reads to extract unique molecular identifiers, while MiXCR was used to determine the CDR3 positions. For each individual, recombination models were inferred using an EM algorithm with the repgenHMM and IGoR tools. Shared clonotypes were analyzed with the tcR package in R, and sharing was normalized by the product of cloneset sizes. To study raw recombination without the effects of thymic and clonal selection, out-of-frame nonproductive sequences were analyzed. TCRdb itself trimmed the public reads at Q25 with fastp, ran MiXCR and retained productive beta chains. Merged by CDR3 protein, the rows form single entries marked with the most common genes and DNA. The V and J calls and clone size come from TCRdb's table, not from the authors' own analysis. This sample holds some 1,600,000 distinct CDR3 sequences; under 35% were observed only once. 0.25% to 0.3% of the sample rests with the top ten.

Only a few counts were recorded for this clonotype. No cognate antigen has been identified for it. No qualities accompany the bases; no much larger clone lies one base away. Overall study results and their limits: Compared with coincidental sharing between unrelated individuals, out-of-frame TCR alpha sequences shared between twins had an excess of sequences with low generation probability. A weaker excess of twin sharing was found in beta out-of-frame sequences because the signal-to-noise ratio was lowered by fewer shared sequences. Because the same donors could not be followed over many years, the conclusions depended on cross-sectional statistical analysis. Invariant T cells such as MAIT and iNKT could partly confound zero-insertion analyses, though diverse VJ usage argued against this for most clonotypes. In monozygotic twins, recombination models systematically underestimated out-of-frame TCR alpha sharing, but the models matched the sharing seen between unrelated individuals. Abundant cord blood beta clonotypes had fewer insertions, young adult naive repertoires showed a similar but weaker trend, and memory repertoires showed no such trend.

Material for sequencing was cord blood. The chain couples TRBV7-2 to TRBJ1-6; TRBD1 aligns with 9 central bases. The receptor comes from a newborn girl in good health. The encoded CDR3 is CASSLVGTGKSPLHF. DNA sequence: TGTGCCAGCAGCTTAGTCGGGACAGGGAAATCCCCCCTCCACTTT. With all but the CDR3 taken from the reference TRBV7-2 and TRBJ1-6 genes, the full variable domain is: GAGVSQSPSNKVTEKGKDVELRCDPISGHTALYWYRQSLGQGLEFLIYFQGNSAPDKSGLPSDRFSAERTGGSVSTLTIQRTQQEDSAVYLCASSLVGTGKSPLHFGNGTRLTVT.